Following are 2 T cell receptor beta chains from one sample sequenced in a study of blood T cell repertoires in COVID-19. Clones were sequenced by immunoSEQ multiplex PCR, and TCRdb holds only the in-frame ones, with some missing. The data contain over 85,000 clones, more than 70% of them seen just once; the ten biggest clones take up around 7%. Sequenced input: peripheral blood. These receptors all stem from a human donor with acute or convalescent COVID-19. The donor label of this sample is uncertain.

In this sample, this clone turned up a few times. This chain connects TRBV2 to TRBJ2-2; no firm D call. From germline, CDR1 is SNHLY and CDR2 FYNNEI. The CDR3 runs 13 residues. V gave up 6 bases and J gave up 6 bases, with 11 bases separating them. CDR3 coding DNA: TGTGCCAGCAGCCCGATCCCAGCCGGGGAGCTGTTTTTT. Its translation: CASSPIPAGELFF.

V usage is TRBV5-1 and J usage is TRBJ2-1, with 11 bases matching TRBD1. Per germline, CDR1 SGHRS and CDR2 YFSETQ. The CDR3 is 15 amino acids. The V and J ends lost 7 bases and 6 bases, in that order; junction bases with no gene match: 9. Here the CDR3 reads CASETDRGQSNEQFF. The CDR3, as DNA: TGCGCCAGCGAGACGGACAGGGGGCAGAGCAATGAGCAGTTCTTC.